This T cell receptor beta chain was identified in a study of technical replicates of blood from several donors. The method was immunoSEQ multiplex PCR; TCRdb's version includes in-frame clones alone and lacks a portion of them. The data show 70,000 to 85,000 clones, with 92% seen just once and 0.27% held by the top ten. The germline V gene encodes CDR1 MDHEN and CDR2 SYDVKM. Trimming at V came to 5 bases and at J to 4 bases, leaving 8 bases not matched to a gene. The length of the CDR3 is 16 residues. The receptor was derived from a human donor in good health. The V and J genes are TRBV28 and TRBJ2-3; TRBD2 matches 11 bases. The material sequenced was T cells isolated from PBMCs. The chain's CDR3 is CASSLTSGSWADTQYF. The CDR3 DNA reads TGTGCCAGCAGTCTCACTAGCGGGAGTTGGGCAGATACGCAGTATTTT.